Shown below are 20 T cell receptor beta chains from a single sample sequenced in a study of blood T cells in healthy people across ages. Sample-barcoded 5' priming and a J-beta primer mix drove a second PCR of roughly 7 to 11 cycles. TCRdb redid the calling of the 5' RACE reads with MiXCR, one entry per CDR3 protein. This table holds about 320,000 distinct CDR3 sequences, roughly 26% found once. The sequenced sample consisted of blood. The receptors originated from a woman between 65 and 79 years old in good health.

This clonotype is a singleton in its sample. The V call is TRBV5-5, the J call TRBJ2-7, with D possibly being TRBD1 (5 bases). The germline gives CDR1 SGHKS, CDR2 YYEKEE (reference sequence). This CDR3 is built from 14 residues. V was cut by 2 bases and J by 2 bases, with 11 bases left in between. The CDR3 sequence: CASSFGHLTYEQYF. In nucleotides, the CDR3 is TGTGCCAGCAGCTTTGGACACCTTACCTACGAGCAGTACTTC.

This rearrangement joins TRBV12-3 or TRBV12-4 to TRBJ1-4; 8 bases map to TRBD1. The CDR3 runs to 14 residues. V shed 5 bases and J 5 bases; nucleotides not matched to a gene: 4. CDR3 DNA sequence: TGTGCCAGCAGTCGACAGGGGCCAAATGAAAAACTGTTTTTT. Encoded protein: CASSRQGPNEKLFF.

This clonotype was seen repeatedly, ten times or more. The V gene is TRBV29-1, the J gene TRBJ1-2, with D maybe TRBD1 (6 bases). V was trimmed by 7 bases and J by 0 bases, leaving 12 bases between them. Germline lookup yields CDR1 SQVTM and CDR2 ANQGSEA. The CDR3 loop spans 13 amino acids. The DNA of the CDR3 is TGCAGCGCAACGGCAGGGGCTAACTATGGCTACACCTTC. Translated: CSATAGANYGYTF. Full variable domain (outside the CDR3, taken from reference TRBV29-1 and TRBJ1-2): SAVISQKPSRDICQRGTSLTIQCQVDSQVTMMFWYRQQPGQSLTLIATANQGSEATYESGFVIDKFPISRPNLTFSTLTVSNMSPEDSSIYLCSATAGANYGYTFGSGTRLTVV.

The chain combines TRBV20-1 with TRBJ2-1, with D tentatively TRBD1 (6 bases). The V end was cut by 6 bases, the J end by 5 bases, with 23 bases between. CDR1 is DFQATT, CDR2 SNEGSKA, per germline (reference sequence). The CDR3 runs 16 residues. The CDR3 sequence: CSALNDRSNSDNEQFF. CDR3 sequence (DNA): TGCAGTGCGTTGAATGACAGGTCTAACTCTGACAATGAGCAGTTCTTC.

The J gene is TRBJ2-5, the V gene TRBV7-2, with 7 bases identical to TRBD2. Germline V gives CDR1 SGHTA, CDR2 FQGNSA. The CDR3 length is 10 residues. In DNA, the CDR3 is TGTTCGGGGGGCCAAGAGACCCAGTACTTC. This codes for CSGGQETQYF.

The chain has TRBV29-1 and TRBJ1-1; a weak D match, TRBD1 (5 bases). V lost 6 bases and J lost 1, with 15 bases in between. The CDR3 contains 14 residues. CDR1 SQVTM and CDR2 ANQGSEA come from the germline V gene. DNA of the CDR3: TGCAGCGTGTGTGACAGACAGTCGAACACTGAAGCTTTCTTT. This encodes CSVCDRQSNTEAFF. Supplemented by reference TRBV29-1 and TRBJ1-1, the full variable domain reads SAVISQKPSRDICQRGTSLTIQCQVDSQVTMMFWYRQQPGQSLTLIATANQGSEATYESGFVIDKFPISRPNLTFSTLTVSNMSPEDSSIYLCSVCDRQSNTEAFFGQGTRLTVV.

This chain connects TRBV7-2 to TRBJ2-1, with a weak D call TRBD1 (5 bases). The CDR3 is made up of 11 amino acids. Germline V gives CDR1 SGHTA, CDR2 FQGNSA. V lost 4 bases and J 13 bases, leaving 11 bases between the germline ends. The CDR3 sequence is CASSWGVGQFF. Written as DNA, the CDR3 is TGTGCCAGCAGCTGGGGCGTAGGACAGTTCTTC.

The chain couples TRBV10-1 to TRBJ2-5, with TRBD2 identical over 10 bases. The junction had 6 bases not matched to a gene; V was cut back by 2 bases and J by 3 bases. CDR3 length: 16 amino acids. Germline V CDR1 and CDR2: WNHNN, SYGVQD (reference sequence). In DNA form, the CDR3 reads TGCGCCAGCAGTGAGCAGAAAGCGGGAGGGGAAGAGACCCAGTACTTC. Translating it yields CASSEQKAGGEETQYF.

This clonotype appeared once. The DNA for the CDR3 is TGTGCCAGCAGCTTATGGCTAGCGGGGGATGAGCAGTTCTTC. Translating it yields CASSLWLAGDEQFF. This chain links TRBV7-2 with TRBJ2-1, with 10 bases lining up with TRBD2. V lost 2 bases, J lost 8 bases, and 3 bases stayed unmatched. The CDR3 extends over 14 amino acids. Germline V gene data show CDR1 as SGHTA and CDR2 as FQGNSA.

This clonotype came up a few times. The chain combines TRBV7-2 with TRBJ2-5; D ambiguous. The CDR3 extends over 13 amino acids. The V gene lost 5 bases and the J gene lost 5 bases, with 12 bases spanning the gap. Germline lookup yields CDR1 SGHTA and CDR2 FQGNSA. This CDR3 is CASSPGSRETQYF. As DNA, the CDR3 is TGTGCCAGCAGCCCCGGGTCTCGGGAGACCCAGTACTTC.

This rearrangement joins TRBV25-1 to TRBJ2-5, with 8 bases aligning to TRBD1. The J call is in doubt because the DNA end fits TRBJ2-1 better. Germline V gives CDR1 MGHDK, CDR2 SYGVNS. This CDR3 spans 12 amino acids. The CDR3 bases are TGTGCCAGCGGAGACAGGGGCTATGAGCAGTTCTTC. Residues: CASGDRGYEQFF.

V is TRBV4-3 and J is TRBJ2-5, with unresolved D. The J call may be faulty, since TRBJ2-7 better matches the DNA end. Per germline, CDR1 LGHNA and CDR2 YSLEER. The CDR3 runs to 14 residues. The CDR3: CASSQGRRTYEQYF. The CDR3 nucleotides read TGCGCCAGCAGCCAAGGGCGTAGGACCTACGAGCAGTACTTC.

A remark on this clonotype: Mismatch with germline at one junction end may stem from a read error. The chain uses TRBV6-5 and TRBJ1-1; D gene unclear. The CDR3 covers 14 residues. CDR1 and CDR2 (germline): MNHEY, SVGAGI. The CDR3 DNA sequence: TGTGCCAGCAGGCCAACCTTCGAACCCGGTGAAGCTTCCTTT. Protein product: CASRPTFEPGEASF.

The gene calls are TRBV28 and TRBJ1-1, with a weak D call TRBD1 (5 bases). The CDR3 covers 14 residues. Deletions cut 5 bases from V and 2 bases from J, with 12 bases between. CDR1 MDHEN and CDR2 SYDVKM come from the germline V gene. CDR3 coding DNA: TGTGCCAGCAGTCCGAACAGGATAAACACTGAAGCTTTCTTT. It encodes CASSPNRINTEAFF.

This clonotype was seen only a few times. This rearrangement joins TRBV28 to TRBJ1-2, with 7 positions matching TRBD1. The CDR3 totals 14 residues. Germline CDR1 reads MDHEN; CDR2 reads SYDVKM. After removal of 6 bases from V and 8 bases from J, the junction contained 12 bases not matched to a gene. The CDR3, as DNA: TGTGCCAGCAGACCCACGGACAGGCTCTGGGGCTACACCTTC. It specifies CASRPTDRLWGYTF.

In its sample, this clonotype was seen a few times. The V call is TRBV28, the J call TRBJ1-5; perhaps TRBD1 as D (6 bases). Germline V lookup: CDR1 MDHEN, CDR2 SYDVKM. This CDR3 is 16 amino acids long. V was cut by 7 bases and J by 4 bases, with 20 bases left in between. DNA for the CDR3: TGTGCCAGCATAAAAGGAGGGGGATCAGCTAATCAGCCCCAGCATTTT. Translation: CASIKGGGSANQPQHF.

This clonotype turned up a few times. The chain joins TRBV7-2 to TRBJ2-2; the D gene is possibly TRBD1 (6 bases). There are 15 residues in the CDR3. Per germline, CDR1 SGHTA and CDR2 FQGNSA. V shed 4 bases and J shed 5 bases, with 14 bases lying between them. DNA for the CDR3: TGTGCCAGCAGCTATGTCAGGGGCGGGACCGGGGAGCTGTTTTTT. It yields the protein CASSYVRGGTGELFF.

The rearrangement links TRBV20-1 to TRBJ2-5; TRBD1 aligns across 7 bases. Germline V gene sequence: CDR1 DFQATT, CDR2 SNEGSKA (reference sequence). The CDR3 is 14 amino acids. The J segment lost 2 bases and the V segment lost 6 bases, leaving 9 bases of the junction unmatched. The CDR3 loop reads CSALSRRGQETQYF. CDR3 bases: TGCAGTGCCCTTTCGCGCAGGGGGCAAGAGACCCAGTACTTC.

The V and J genes are TRBV29-1 and TRBJ1-3, with D possibly TRBD1 on 6 matching bases. The CDR3 covers 15 residues. The V gene's germline CDR1 is SQVTM and CDR2 ANQGSEA. Between the trimmed V and J ends, which lost 6 bases and 10 bases, there was a span of 25 bases. CDR3 nucleotide sequence: TGCAGCGTCTCCAACGACGGGACAAATTTACGGACCATATATTTT. Translated, it gives CSVSNDGTNLRTIYF.

In this sample, this clonotype turned up a few times. V gene TRBV3-1 combines with J gene TRBJ2-7; possible D gene TRBD1, 7 bases. The germline V gene encodes CDR1 LGHDT and CDR2 YNNKEL (reference sequence). CDR3 size: 19 residues. Trimming left V 6 bases short and J 2 bases short, with 29 bases between. The CDR3 sequence is CASSPLNLLAGGGTYEQYF. The CDR3 DNA is TGTGCCAGCAGTCCATTGAATCTACTAGCAGGAGGGGGCACCTACGAGCAGTACTTC.